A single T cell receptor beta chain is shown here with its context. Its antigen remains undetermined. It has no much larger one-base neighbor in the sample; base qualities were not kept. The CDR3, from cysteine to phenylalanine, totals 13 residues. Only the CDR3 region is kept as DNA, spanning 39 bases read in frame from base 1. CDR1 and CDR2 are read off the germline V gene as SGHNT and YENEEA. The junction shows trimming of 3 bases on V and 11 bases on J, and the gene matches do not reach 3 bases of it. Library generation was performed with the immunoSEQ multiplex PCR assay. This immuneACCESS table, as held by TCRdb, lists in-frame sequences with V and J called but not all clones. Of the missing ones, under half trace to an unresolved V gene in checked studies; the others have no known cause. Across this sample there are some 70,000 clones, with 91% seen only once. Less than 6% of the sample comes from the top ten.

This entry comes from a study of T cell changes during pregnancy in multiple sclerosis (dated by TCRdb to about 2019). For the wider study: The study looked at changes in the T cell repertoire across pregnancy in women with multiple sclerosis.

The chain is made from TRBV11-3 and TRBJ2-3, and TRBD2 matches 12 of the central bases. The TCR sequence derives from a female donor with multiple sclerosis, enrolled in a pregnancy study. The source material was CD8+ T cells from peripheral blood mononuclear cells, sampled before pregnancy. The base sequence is TGTGCCAGCAGCTTGACTAGCGGGGGCCGGCAGTATTTT. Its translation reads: CASSLTSGGRQYF. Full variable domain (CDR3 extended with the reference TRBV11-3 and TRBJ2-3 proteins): EAGVVQSPRYKIIEKKQPVAFWCNPISGHNTLYWYLQNLGQGPELLIRYENEEAVDDSQLPKDRFSAERLKGVDSTLKIQPAELGDSAVYLCASSLTSGGRQYFGPGTRLTVL.